The clone carrying this T cell receptor beta chain was observed a few times. What it binds is unknown. The entry originates in a study of cytomegalovirus exposure and HLA in healthy donors. The overall study: The Caucasian-associated ancestry cluster held around 76% of 300 to 450 genotyped donors. Study observations and caveats: Sequencing probably produced one cluster of sequence variants that were highly shared.

Germline V gene sequence: CDR1 SGHRS, CDR2 YFSETQ. V lost 4 bases to trimming and J lost 4 bases, with 21 bases between them. The CDR3 has 17 amino acids. 13 Jbeta primers and 60 Vbeta primers were used for the PCR. The table came from immunoSEQ multiplex PCR; TCRdb's copy has only in-frame clones and leaves some out. The data contain about 82,000 clones, roughly 80% of them singletons. The chain employs TRBV5-1 and TRBJ2-1, with a possible D match to TRBD2 (5 bases). The TCR comes from a woman aged 45 to 65 in good health and CMV-seropositive. The sequenced sample was PBMCs. The CDR3 nucleotides are TGCGCCAGCAGCCCTTCGCTAAGCGGATCTAAGTACAATGAGCAGTTCTTC. Amino acid sequence: CASSPSLSGSKYNEQFF.